The clone carrying this TCR beta chain was seen a few times. This record belongs to a study of blood T cell repertoires in COVID-19. Profiling relied on immunoSEQ multiplex PCR, and the TCRdb table lists in-frame clones only, not all of them. The repertoire holds some 140,000 clones, with roughly four fifths as singletons. The CDR3 totals 14 residues. CDR1 is SGHNT, CDR2 YENEEA, per germline. V lost 1 base to trimming and J lost 1 base, with 4 bases between them. This receptor was taken from an older woman with acute or convalescent COVID-19. The sequencing sample was made of peripheral blood. This chain connects TRBV11-3 to TRBJ2-2; D is uncertain. The CDR3 reads CASSLAWNTGELFF. In nucleotides, the CDR3 is TGTGCCAGCAGCTTAGCTTGGAACACCGGGGAGCTGTTTTTT.